This T cell receptor (beta chain) is from a study of neoadjuvant anti-PD-1 for oral cavity cancer. Time point defined: after neoadjuvant nivolumab, at surgical resection. This CDR3 comprises 15 residues. Trimming removed 6 bases from V and 1 base from J; junction bases left unmatched: 3. CDR1 and CDR2 from the germline V gene are MDHEN and SYDVKM. Sequenced by immunoSEQ multiplex PCR; TCRdb stores in-frame clones only, minus some. The data hold 24,000 or so clones, with 25% to 30% observed a single time. This receptor was identified in a person aged 40-85 years with oral cavity squamous cell carcinoma. The source material was tumor tissue, sampled after nivolumab (anti-PD-1) treatment. The rearrangement links TRBV28 to TRBJ2-7; 13 nucleotides align to TRBD2. CDR3 sequence: CASSGLAGVSYEQYF. CDR3 sequence (DNA): TGTGCCAGCAGCGGACTAGCGGGAGTATCCTACGAGCAGTACTTC.